This entry features one TCR beta chain sequence. Clones were sequenced by immunoSEQ multiplex PCR, and TCRdb holds only the in-frame ones, with some missing. The sample yields tens of thousands of clones, just under 95% seen once. These data originate in a study of technical replicates of blood from a handful of donors. The length of the CDR3 is 13 residues. Germline V CDR1 and CDR2: SNHLY, FYNNEI. V gave up 6 bases and J gave up 8 bases; unmatched junction bases: 8. Sequencing input: T cells isolated from PBMCs. This TCR was recovered from a human donor in good health. The chain employs TRBV2 and TRBJ1-2; 8 bases match TRBD1. As DNA, the CDR3 is TGTGCCAGCAGCCGACAGGGGAGCGCGGGCTACACCTTC. As protein: CASSRQGSAGYTF. Full variable domain (rest looked up from reference TRBV2 and TRBJ1-2): EPEVTQTPSHQVTQMGQEVILRCVPISNHLYFYWYRQILGQKVEFLVSFYNNEISEKSEIFDDQFSVERPDGSNFTLKIRSTKLEDSAMYFCASSRQGSAGYTFGSGTRLTVV.